This T cell receptor beta chain was sequenced during a study of shared clonotypes between healthy human individuals. The repertoire was sequenced with immunoSEQ multiplex PCR; TCRdb's copy has only in-frame clones and lacks some. The table has around 550,000 clones, around 96% seen once. There are 14 residues in the CDR3. CDR1 and CDR2 (germline): KGHSH, LQKENI. The germline V and J ends were trimmed by 6 bases and 0 bases, with 12 bases remaining between them. The chain combines TRBV18 with TRBJ2-7; D might be TRBD2 (6 bases). The sequencing input was naive CD4+ T cells sorted from blood. Noted subset: CD45RA+ positively selected. The TCR was taken from a woman in her 30s in good health. The CDR3 reads CASSSGLSSYEQYF. DNA of the CDR3: TGTGCCAGCTCCAGCGGGCTTAGCTCCTACGAGCAGTACTTC.